Ten or more counts support the clone carrying this T cell receptor (beta chain). No antigen is known for it. The sample belongs to a study of T cell repertoires in cytomegalovirus infection. On the study more broadly: Public TCR beta signatures provided an indication of both CMV infection and a matching HLA type. Study results and limitations: Individuals carrying CMV plus the relevant HLA were identified by cumulative frequency of public TCR beta families. What dominated the ex vivo response were HLA-C-restricted CMV-specific TCR beta clonotypes.

MiXCR, applied by TCRdb to the reads, yields one record per CDR3 protein. The table lists 230,000 or so distinct CDR3 sequences, approximately 17% of them singletons. The sequencing input was CD8+ T cells from PBMCs. This clonotype was obtained from a human donor in good health (CMV status not recorded). Some clones in this sample may be carry-over from other donors' samples.

The CDR3, as DNA: TGTGCCAGCAGCGTGGACAGGTTGGGGAACACTGAAGCTTTCTTT. Residues: CASSVDRLGNTEAFF. This sequence joins TRBV2 and TRBJ1-1; 7 positions agree with TRBD1. CDR1 and CDR2 from the germline V gene are SNHLY and FYNNEI. The trim removed 6 bases at V and 1 base at J, leaving 8 bases unmatched. The CDR3 runs 15 residues.